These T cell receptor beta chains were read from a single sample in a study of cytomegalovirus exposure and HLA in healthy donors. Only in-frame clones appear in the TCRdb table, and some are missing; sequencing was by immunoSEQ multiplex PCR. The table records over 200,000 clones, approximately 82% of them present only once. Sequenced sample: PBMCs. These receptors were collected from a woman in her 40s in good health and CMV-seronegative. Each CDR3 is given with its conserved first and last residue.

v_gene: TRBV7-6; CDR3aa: CASTPGVAGGEFF
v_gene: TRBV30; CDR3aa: CAWSYTGTSGNNEQFF
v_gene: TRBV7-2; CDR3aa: CASSSLAGEGTQYF
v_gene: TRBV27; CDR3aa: CASSFGRGTEAFF
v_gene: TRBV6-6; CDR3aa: CASRLRGGNQPQHF
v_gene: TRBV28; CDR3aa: CASSSSLGVTEAFF
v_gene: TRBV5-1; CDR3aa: CASSLSPGIWSYGYTF
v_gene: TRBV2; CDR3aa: CASSEDHGGNSPLHF
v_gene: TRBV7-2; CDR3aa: CASSSSGFTGELFF
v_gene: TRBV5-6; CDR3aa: CASSPAGGIGSPLHF
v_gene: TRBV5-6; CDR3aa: CASSQGQGGFLGTQYF
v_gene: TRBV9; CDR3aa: CASSAFAGGHYEQYF
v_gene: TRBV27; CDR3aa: CASSFNGGEEGQPQHF
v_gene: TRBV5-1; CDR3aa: CASSLADSYGYTF
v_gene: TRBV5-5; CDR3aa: CASSMGGQNYQPQHF
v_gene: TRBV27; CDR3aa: CASSPLISGTSGETQYF
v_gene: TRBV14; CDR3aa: CASSQLQQSPLHF
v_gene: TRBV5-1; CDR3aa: CASSLSSGGTYNEQFF
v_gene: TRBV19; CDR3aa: CASSVVGTGVYEQYF
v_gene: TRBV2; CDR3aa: CASSANRADTQYF
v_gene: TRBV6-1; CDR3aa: CASEGVTGTGEAFF
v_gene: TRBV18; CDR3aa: CASSPPTRTDEQYF
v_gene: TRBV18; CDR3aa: CASSPRGQPNEQFF
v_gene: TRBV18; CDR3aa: CASSAAGALTDTQYF
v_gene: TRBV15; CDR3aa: CATSSGQGWYEQYF
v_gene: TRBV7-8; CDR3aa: CASSPQGARGTGELFF
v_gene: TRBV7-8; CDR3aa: CASSPRLDGYTF
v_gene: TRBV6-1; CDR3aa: CASSERSEGNEQYF
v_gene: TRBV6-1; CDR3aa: CASSEANRSGTGVNF
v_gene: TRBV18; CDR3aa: CANSDSGAGEQFF
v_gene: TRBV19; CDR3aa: CASSPGQSGANVLTF
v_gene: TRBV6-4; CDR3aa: CASSGRGNTGELFF
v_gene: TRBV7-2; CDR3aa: CASSPRTPLAGGTDTQYF
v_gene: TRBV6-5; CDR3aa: CATGGVGQTSEQYF